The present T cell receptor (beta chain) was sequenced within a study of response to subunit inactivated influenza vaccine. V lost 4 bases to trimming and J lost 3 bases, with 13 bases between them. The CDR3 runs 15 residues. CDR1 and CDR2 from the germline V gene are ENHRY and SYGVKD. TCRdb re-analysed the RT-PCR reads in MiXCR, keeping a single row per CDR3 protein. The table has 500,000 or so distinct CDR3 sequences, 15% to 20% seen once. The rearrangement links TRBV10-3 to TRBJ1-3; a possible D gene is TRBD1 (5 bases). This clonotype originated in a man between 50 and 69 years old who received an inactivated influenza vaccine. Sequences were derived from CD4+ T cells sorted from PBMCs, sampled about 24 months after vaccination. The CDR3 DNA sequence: TGTGCCATCAGTGGGTCCAGGGATTATGGAAACACCATATATTTT. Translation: CAISGSRDYGNTIYF.